This T cell receptor beta chain emerged from a study of T cells in pancreatic ductal adenocarcinoma listed by TCRdb under 2017. In the study overall: Surgically resected pancreatic ductal adenocarcinoma specimens were analyzed for the quantity, spatial distribution, and characteristics of both suppressive cells and tumor-infiltrating CD8+ T cells, an effort aimed at clarifying the adaptive T-cell response occurring naturally.

The selected pancreatic ductal adenocarcinoma patients had received surgery without neoadjuvant therapy. Peripheral blood was collected in heparin tubes, and PBMCs were isolated by histopaque density gradient and cryopreserved in approximately 9.4% DMSO. Genomic DNA was extracted from about seven PBMC and about ten flash-frozen tumor specimens using the DNeasy Blood and Tissue Kit with Proteinase K and RNase treatment. Worth noting for this clone: The antigen this receptor binds is unknown. Per-base qualities were not stored, and no clone one base away is much larger.

For this chain, trimming is 2 bases at the V end and 6 bases at the J end, and the number of junction bases without a gene match is 4. According to the germline V gene (reference sequence), CDR1 reads GTSNPN and CDR2 reads SVGIG. Including cysteine and phenylalanine, the CDR3 has 15 amino acids. Only the CDR3 region is kept as DNA, spanning 45 bases read in frame from base 1. TCR beta CDR3 regions were amplified from genomic DNA using the immunoSEQ hsTCRB kit. High-throughput TRB CDR3 sequencing was performed on an Illumina HiSeq system. Per the source publication's procedure: The immunoSEQ software was used to analyze sequencing reads, and nonproductive sequences containing premature stops or frame-shifts were excluded. Clonality of the repertoire was calculated as one minus the Shannon entropy normalized by log2 of the number of unique productive sequences. TCRdb provides this immuneACCESS table in a form limited to in-frame rearrangements. Some clones are lacking; in checked studies, under half of them reflect an unresolved V gene, and why the rest are absent is not known. V and J calls plus clone size are reproduced from that table; the DNA served to infer D and trimming. Present in this sample are roughly 100,000 clones, about 95% of which were seen just once. The ten largest account for roughly 3% of the sample.

Study-wide findings and limitations: T-cell clonality showed no significant difference between tumor and blood, with a mean clonality of about 0.11 in tumors and approximately 0.078 in blood. Because tumors are enriched in CD45RO+ effector T cells rather than naive T cells, which biases toward lower diversity, comparisons of clonality between tumor and blood may be biased. Blood samples had more total productive templates and 7 to 8-fold more unique clonotypes than tumor samples. Because most pancreatic cancer patients present with inoperable disease, the resected cohort was biased toward the minority with early-stage disease.

Material for sequencing was PBMCs. The chain links TRBV30 with TRBJ2-1, and 13 junction bases match TRBD2. This receptor was taken from a human donor with pancreatic ductal adenocarcinoma. Read as DNA, the sequence is TGTGCCTGGAGTAAGGGACTAGCGGGAATCAATGAGCAGTTCTTC. This encodes CAWSKGLAGINEQFF.